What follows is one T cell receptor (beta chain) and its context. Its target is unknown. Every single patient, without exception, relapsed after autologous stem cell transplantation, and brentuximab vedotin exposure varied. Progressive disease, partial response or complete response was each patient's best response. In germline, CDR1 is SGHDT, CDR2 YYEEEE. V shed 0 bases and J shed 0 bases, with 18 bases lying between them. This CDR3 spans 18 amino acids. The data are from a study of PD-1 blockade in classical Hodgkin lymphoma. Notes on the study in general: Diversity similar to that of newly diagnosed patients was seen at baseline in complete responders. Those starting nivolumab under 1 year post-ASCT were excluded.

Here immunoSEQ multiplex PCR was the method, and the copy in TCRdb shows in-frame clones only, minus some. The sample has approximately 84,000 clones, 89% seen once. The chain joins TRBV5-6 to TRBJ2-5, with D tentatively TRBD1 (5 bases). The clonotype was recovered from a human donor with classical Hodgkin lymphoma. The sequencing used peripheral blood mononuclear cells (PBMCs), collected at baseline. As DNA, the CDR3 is TGTGCCAGCAGCTTGGCCAGGGCGGTGGCGCTATACCAAGAGACCCAGTACTTC. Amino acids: CASSLARAVALYQETQYF.